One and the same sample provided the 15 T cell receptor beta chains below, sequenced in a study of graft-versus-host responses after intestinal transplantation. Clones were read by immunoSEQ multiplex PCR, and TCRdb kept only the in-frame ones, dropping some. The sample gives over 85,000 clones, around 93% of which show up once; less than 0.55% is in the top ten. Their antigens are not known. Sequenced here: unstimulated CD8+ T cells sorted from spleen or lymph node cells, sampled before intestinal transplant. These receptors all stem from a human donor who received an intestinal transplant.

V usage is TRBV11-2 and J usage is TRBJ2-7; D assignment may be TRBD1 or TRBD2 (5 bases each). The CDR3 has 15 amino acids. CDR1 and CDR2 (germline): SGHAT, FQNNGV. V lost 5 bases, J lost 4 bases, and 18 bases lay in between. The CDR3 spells CASSVGAGWWYEQYF. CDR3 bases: TGTGCCAGCAGCGTCGGGGCAGGGTGGTGGTACGAGCAGTACTTC. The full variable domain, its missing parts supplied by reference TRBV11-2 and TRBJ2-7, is EAGVAQSPRYKIIEKRQSVAFWCNPISGHATLYWYQQILGQGPKLLIQFQNNGVVDDSQLPKDRFSAERLKGVDSTLKIQPAKLEDSAVYLCASSVGAGWWYEQYFGPGTRLTVT.

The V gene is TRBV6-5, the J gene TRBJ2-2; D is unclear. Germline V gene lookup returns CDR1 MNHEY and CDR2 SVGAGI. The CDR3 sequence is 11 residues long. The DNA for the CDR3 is TGTACCACCACTAACACCGGGGAGCTGTTTTTT. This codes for CTTTNTGELFF.

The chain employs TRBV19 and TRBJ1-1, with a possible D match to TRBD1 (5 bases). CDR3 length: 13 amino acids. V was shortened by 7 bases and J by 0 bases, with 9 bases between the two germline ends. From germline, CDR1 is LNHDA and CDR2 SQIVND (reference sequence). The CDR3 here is CASKAGLNTEAFF. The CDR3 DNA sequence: TGTGCCAGTAAGGCAGGGTTGAACACTGAAGCTTTCTTT.

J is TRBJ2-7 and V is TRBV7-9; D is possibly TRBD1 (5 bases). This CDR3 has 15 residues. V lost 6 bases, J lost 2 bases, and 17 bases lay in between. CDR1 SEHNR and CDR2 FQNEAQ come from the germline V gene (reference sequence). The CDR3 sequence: CASSLPLGPAYEQYF. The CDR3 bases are TGTGCCAGCAGTTTACCTCTGGGGCCGGCCTACGAGCAGTACTTC.

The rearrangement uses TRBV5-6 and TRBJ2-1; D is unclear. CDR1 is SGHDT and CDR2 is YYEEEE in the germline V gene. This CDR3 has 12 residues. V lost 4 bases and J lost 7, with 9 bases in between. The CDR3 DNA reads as TGTGCCAGCAGCGATAGTGGGAATGAGCAGTTCTTC. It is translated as CASSDSGNEQFF. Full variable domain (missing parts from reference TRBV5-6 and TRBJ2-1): DAGVTQSPTHLIKTRGQQVTLRCSPKSGHDTVSWYQQALGQGPQFIFQYYEEEERQRGNFPDRFSGHQFPNYSSELNVNALLLGDSALYLCASSDSGNEQFFGPGTRLTVL.

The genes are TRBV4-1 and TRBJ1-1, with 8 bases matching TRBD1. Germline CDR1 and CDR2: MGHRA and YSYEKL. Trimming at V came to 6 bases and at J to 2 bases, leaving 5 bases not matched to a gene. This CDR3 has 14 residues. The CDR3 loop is CASSRDRTNTEAFF. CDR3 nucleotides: TGCGCCAGCAGTCGGGACAGGACTAACACTGAAGCTTTCTTT.

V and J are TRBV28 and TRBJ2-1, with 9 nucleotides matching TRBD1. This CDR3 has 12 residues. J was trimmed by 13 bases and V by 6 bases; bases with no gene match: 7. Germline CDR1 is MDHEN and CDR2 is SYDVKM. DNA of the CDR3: TGTGCCAGCAGGACCGGACAGGGGCCACAGTTCTTC. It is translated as CASRTGQGPQFF.

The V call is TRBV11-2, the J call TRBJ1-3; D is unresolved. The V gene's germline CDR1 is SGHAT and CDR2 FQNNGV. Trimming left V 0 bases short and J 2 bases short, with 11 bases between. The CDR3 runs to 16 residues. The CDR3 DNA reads TGTGCCAGCAGCTTAGATCCAGGTGCAGCTGGAAACACCATATATTTT. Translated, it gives CASSLDPGAAGNTIYF. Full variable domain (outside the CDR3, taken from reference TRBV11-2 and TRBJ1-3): EAGVAQSPRYKIIEKRQSVAFWCNPISGHATLYWYQQILGQGPKLLIQFQNNGVVDDSQLPKDRFSAERLKGVDSTLKIQPAKLEDSAVYLCASSLDPGAAGNTIYFGEGSWLTVV.

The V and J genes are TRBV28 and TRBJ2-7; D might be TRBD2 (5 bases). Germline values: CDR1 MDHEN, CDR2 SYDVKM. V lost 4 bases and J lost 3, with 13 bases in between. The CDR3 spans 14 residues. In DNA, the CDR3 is TGTGCCAGCAGTTCGGGGATCAAGGACTACGAGCAGTACTTC. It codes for CASSSGIKDYEQYF.

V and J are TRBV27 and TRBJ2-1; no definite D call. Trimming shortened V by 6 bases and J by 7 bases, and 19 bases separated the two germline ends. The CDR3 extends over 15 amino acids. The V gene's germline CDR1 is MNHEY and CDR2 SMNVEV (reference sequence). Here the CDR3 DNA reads TGTGCCAGCAGACAAGGTCAGTGGCTGGGGAATGAGCAGTTCTTC. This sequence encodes CASRQGQWLGNEQFF.

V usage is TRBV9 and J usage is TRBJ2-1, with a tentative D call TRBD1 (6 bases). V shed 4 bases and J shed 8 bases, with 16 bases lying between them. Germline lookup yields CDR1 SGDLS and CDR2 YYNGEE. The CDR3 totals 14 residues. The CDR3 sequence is CASSLGAPSDEQFF. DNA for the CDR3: TGTGCCAGCAGCCTGGGGGCCCCCTCGGATGAGCAGTTCTTC. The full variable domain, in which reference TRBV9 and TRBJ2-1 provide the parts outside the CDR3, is DSGVTQTPKHLITATGQRVTLRCSPRSGDLSVYWYQQSLDQGLQFLIQYYNGEERAKGNILERFSAQQFPDLHSELNLSSLELGDSALYFCASSLGAPSDEQFFGPGTRLTVL.

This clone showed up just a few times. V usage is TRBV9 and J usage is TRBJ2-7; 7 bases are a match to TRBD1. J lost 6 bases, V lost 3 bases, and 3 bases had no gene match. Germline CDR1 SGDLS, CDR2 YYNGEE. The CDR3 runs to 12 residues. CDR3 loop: CASSATGPEQYF. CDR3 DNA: TGTGCCAGCAGCGCGACAGGGCCCGAGCAGTACTTC.

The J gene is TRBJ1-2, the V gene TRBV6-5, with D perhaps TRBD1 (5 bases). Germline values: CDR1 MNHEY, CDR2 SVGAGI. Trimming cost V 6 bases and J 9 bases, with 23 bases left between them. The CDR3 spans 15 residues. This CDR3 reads CASSYNEGYGGSYTF. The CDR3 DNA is TGTGCCAGCAGCTATAATGAGGGGTACGGAGGGAGCTACACCTTC.

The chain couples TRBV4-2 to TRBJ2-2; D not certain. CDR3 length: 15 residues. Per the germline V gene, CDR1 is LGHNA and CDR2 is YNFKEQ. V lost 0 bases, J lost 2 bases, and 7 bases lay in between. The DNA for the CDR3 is TGTGCCAGCAGCCAAGAGCCAGTAAACACCGGGGAGCTGTTTTTT. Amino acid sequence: CASSQEPVNTGELFF.

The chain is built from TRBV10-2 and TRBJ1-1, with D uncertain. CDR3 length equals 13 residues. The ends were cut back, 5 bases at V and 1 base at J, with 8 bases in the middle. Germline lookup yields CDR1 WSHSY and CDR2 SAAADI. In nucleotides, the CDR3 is TGCGCCAGCAGTCGGGTCACGAACACTGAAGCTTTCTTT. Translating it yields CASSRVTNTEAFF.